One and the same sample provided the 16 T cell receptor beta chains below, sequenced in a study of blood T cell repertoires in COVID-19. Sequenced by immunoSEQ multiplex PCR; TCRdb stores in-frame clones only, minus some. The sample lists over 150,000 clones; around 90% were seen once. Sequencing used peripheral blood. The receptors derive from an older woman who had recovered from COVID-19.

V gene TRBV5-1 combines with J gene TRBJ2-3; 9 nucleotides align to TRBD1. V lost 4 bases and J lost 3; bases outside the gene matches: 9. The CDR3 is 16 amino acids. Germline CDR1 SGHRS, CDR2 YFSETQ. Written as DNA, the CDR3 is TGCGCCAGCAGCCGACGGACAGGGGAAGGAACAGATACGCAGTATTTT. Translated: CASSRRTGEGTDTQYF.

V is TRBV4-1 and J is TRBJ2-7; TRBD1 agrees at 11 bases. The CDR3 is 16 amino acids. CDR1 MGHRA and CDR2 YSYEKL come from the germline V gene. Unmatched junction bases numbered 9, after V lost 4 bases and J lost 4 bases. CDR3 amino acids: CASSPTGQGGVYEQYF. In DNA form, the CDR3 reads TGCGCCAGCAGCCCCACGGGACAGGGGGGGGTGTACGAGCAGTACTTC.

This chain links TRBV7-8 with TRBJ1-4; 8 bases agree with TRBD1. The V segment lost 0 bases and the J segment 11 bases; nucleotides outside the gene matches: 17. Germline CDR1 is SGHVS and CDR2 is FQNEAQ. The CDR3 has 18 residues. CDR3 bases: TGTGCCAGCAGCTTAGCGCGCGGAATGGACAGGGAGGCGACTAAACTGTTTTTT. As protein: CASSLARGMDREATKLFF.

The CDR3 loop is CASSTRQDTGELFF. The CDR3 coding sequence is TGTGCCAGCAGCACCCGACAGGACACCGGGGAGCTGTTTTTT. The V gene is TRBV7-2, the J gene TRBJ2-2; D is possibly TRBD1 (6 bases). The CDR3 sequence is 14 residues long. V gave up 5 bases and J gave up 3 bases, with 10 bases separating them. Germline CDR1 SGHTA, CDR2 FQGNSA.

The chain employs TRBV30 and TRBJ2-7; TRBD1 aligns across 8 bases. Germline V CDR1 and CDR2: GTSNPN, SVGIG (reference sequence). CDR3 length equals 16 residues. Trimming removed 1 base from V and 0 bases from J; junction bases left unmatched: 8. This CDR3 reads CAWSAGGTGVSYEQYF. CDR3 sequence (DNA): TGTGCCTGGAGTGCCGGAGGGACAGGAGTCTCCTACGAGCAGTACTTC.

This chain links TRBV5-1 with TRBJ2-2; 7 positions match TRBD1. The length of the CDR3 is 16 residues. Trimming took 3 bases from V and 5 from J; bases not matched to a gene: 10. CDR1 and CDR2 (germline): SGHRS, YFSETQ. In nucleotides, the CDR3 is TGCGCCAGCAGCTGGGCGGGCCAGGGGGATACCGGGGAGCTGTTTTTT. It codes for CASSWAGQGDTGELFF.

Written as DNA, the CDR3 is TGCAGTGCTAGTGCTCGACTAGCGGGGAATGAGCAGTTCTTC. Translating it yields CSASARLAGNEQFF. V is TRBV20-1 and J is TRBJ2-1; TRBD2 agrees at 11 bases. The CDR3 covers 14 residues. With 3 bases clipped from V and 7 bases from J, the junction kept 5 bases outside the gene matches. Germline CDR1 DFQATT, CDR2 SNEGSKA (reference sequence).

This chain links TRBV2 with TRBJ2-5; 9 bases are a match to TRBD2. The CDR3 runs to 15 residues. Losses at the gene ends were 6 bases for V and 2 bases for J; bases not matched to a gene: 7. Germline CDR1 SNHLY, CDR2 FYNNEI. The CDR3 bases are TGTGCCAGCAGCCCTCCGCGGGGGGGGCAAGAGACCCAGTACTTC. This translates into CASSPPRGGQETQYF.

V usage is TRBV28 and J usage is TRBJ2-1, with D possibly matching TRBD2 (5 bases). The CDR3 is 16 amino acids. Germline CDR1 and CDR2: MDHEN and SYDVKM. The V and J ends lost 8 bases and 0 bases respectively, with 17 bases between them. In DNA form, the CDR3 reads TGTGCCAGCCCTCCTCCGGGGTACAGCTCCTACAATGAGCAGTTCTTC. It codes for CASPPPGYSSYNEQFF.

This clone was picked up one time. The J gene is TRBJ2-7, the V gene TRBV5-5; possible D gene TRBD2, 6 bases. The CDR3 loop spans 12 amino acids. Germline-derived CDR1 and CDR2 are SGHKS and YYEKEE (reference sequence). V dropped 8 bases and J dropped 2 bases, with 11 bases sitting between them. CDR3 sequence: CASTGVPYEQYF. The CDR3 DNA reads as TGTGCCAGTACGGGGGTACCCTACGAGCAGTACTTC.

The gene calls are TRBV6-5 and TRBJ1-6; TRBD1 aligns across 7 bases. The CDR3 has 14 residues. J gave up 5 bases and V 6 bases, and 4 bases lay outside the gene matches. Germline CDR1 reads MNHEY; CDR2 reads SVGAGI. CDR3 nucleotides: TGTGCCAGCAGCGCAGGGGGTGATAATTCACCCCTCCACTTT. Its translation is CASSAGGDNSPLHF.

This clone was observed a single time. In DNA form, the CDR3 reads TGCGCCAGCAGCTTGCAGACTAGCGGGGAAAGGGAGCTGTTTTTT. It encodes CASSLQTSGERELFF. The V and J genes are TRBV5-1 and TRBJ2-2; 11 nucleotides line up with TRBD2. The germline CDR1 and CDR2 sequences are SGHRS and YFSETQ. V trimming: 1 base; J trimming: 9 bases; junction bases outside the gene matches: 5. The CDR3 length is 15 residues.

The chain uses TRBV28 and TRBJ1-2; no definite D call. V was cut by 0 bases and J by 8 bases, with 7 bases left in between. The V gene's germline CDR1 is MDHEN and CDR2 SYDVKM. CDR3 size: 12 residues. This CDR3 is CASSLWVGGYTF. CDR3 DNA: TGTGCCAGCAGTTTATGGGTTGGCGGCTACACCTTC.

The chain carries TRBV5-1 and TRBJ2-2, with D possibly being TRBD1 (6 bases). This CDR3 has 14 residues. Per the germline V gene, CDR1 is SGHRS and CDR2 is YFSETQ. V was cut by 4 bases and J by 2 bases, with 9 bases left in between. The CDR3 DNA sequence: TGCGCCAGCAGCCCACAGGGCAACACCGGGGAGCTGTTTTTT. Translating gives CASSPQGNTGELFF.

With regard to this clone: The sample holds other DNA sequences that translate to the same CDR3. The rearrangement uses TRBV30 and TRBJ2-5, with 7 bases lining up with TRBD2. The CDR3 is 11 residues long. Germline V lookup: CDR1 GTSNPN, CDR2 SVGIG (reference sequence). V dropped 5 bases and J dropped 5; count of bases not matched to a gene: 2. CDR3 sequence reads: CAWSGGETQYF. The CDR3 nucleotides read TGTGCCTGGTCGGGAGGTGAGACCCAGTACTTC.

The chain links TRBV7-2 to TRBJ1-2, with 11 bases identical to TRBD1. After removal of 1 base from V and 7 bases from J, the junction contained 14 bases not matched to a gene. The CDR3 length is 18 residues. Germline V gene sequence: CDR1 SGHTA, CDR2 FQGNSA. The CDR3 sequence: CASSLGFGSGQGAGGYTF. Written as DNA, the CDR3 is TGTGCCAGCAGCTTAGGTTTCGGTTCCGGACAGGGGGCTGGTGGCTACACCTTC.